This T cell receptor beta chain was obtained from a study of blood T cells in healthy people across ages. Findings and caveats of the study: It was not possible, with unsorted PBMCs, to conclusively compare naive and antigen-experienced cells.

A second PCR of about 7 to 11 cycles used a sample-barcoded 5' primer and a J-beta primer mix. A template-switch adaptor that had 12 random nucleotides put a tag on each cDNA molecule. Each CDR3 protein gets one entry after TCRdb re-called the 5' RACE reads with MiXCR. The table records fewer than 2,000,000 distinct CDR3 sequences, 34% of them present only once. A word on this clonotype: Its cognate antigen is unknown.

V shed 0 bases and J shed 8 bases, with 10 bases lying between them. Per germline, CDR1 LGHDT and CDR2 YNNKEL (reference sequence). CDR3 length: 14 amino acids. The specimen sequenced was blood. The chain recombines TRBV3-1 with TRBJ1-4; D uncertain. The sequence was obtained from a woman aged 25 to 45 in good health. As DNA, the CDR3 is TGTGCCAGCAGCCAAGACAAGCGGGGAGAAAAACTGTTTTTT. Its translation is CASSQDKRGEKLFF.